The 2 T cell receptor beta chains reported below all come from one sample, sequenced in a study of shared clonotypes between healthy human individuals. Libraries were prepared by immunoSEQ multiplex PCR; TCRdb keeps only in-frame clonotypes and omits some of them. The table includes 2 million to 2.5 million clones, approximately 96% detected once. The sequenced sample consisted of naive CD4+ T cells sorted from blood. Subset specified: CD45RA+ positively selected. These receptors originate from a man in his late teens or twenties in good health.

This chain links TRBV25-1 with TRBJ1-5, with D tentatively TRBD1 (6 bases). Trimming stripped 4 bases from V and 3 bases from J, with 10 bases between. The CDR3 has 14 amino acids. The V gene's germline CDR1 is MGHDK and CDR2 SYGVNS. The CDR3 sequence: CASSATGPNQPQHF. The DNA of the CDR3 is TGTGCCAGCAGTGCGACAGGCCCCAATCAGCCCCAGCATTTT.

This rearrangement joins TRBV19 to TRBJ2-5; D possibly corresponds to TRBD1 (5 bases). This CDR3 region has 15 residues. The ends were cut back, 4 bases at V and 5 bases at J, with 17 bases in the middle. CDR1 and CDR2 (germline): LNHDA, SQIVND (reference sequence). The CDR3, as DNA: TGTGCCAGTAGTAAGGACGTAGGGGAATGGGAGACCCAGTACTTC. Its protein is CASSKDVGEWETQYF.